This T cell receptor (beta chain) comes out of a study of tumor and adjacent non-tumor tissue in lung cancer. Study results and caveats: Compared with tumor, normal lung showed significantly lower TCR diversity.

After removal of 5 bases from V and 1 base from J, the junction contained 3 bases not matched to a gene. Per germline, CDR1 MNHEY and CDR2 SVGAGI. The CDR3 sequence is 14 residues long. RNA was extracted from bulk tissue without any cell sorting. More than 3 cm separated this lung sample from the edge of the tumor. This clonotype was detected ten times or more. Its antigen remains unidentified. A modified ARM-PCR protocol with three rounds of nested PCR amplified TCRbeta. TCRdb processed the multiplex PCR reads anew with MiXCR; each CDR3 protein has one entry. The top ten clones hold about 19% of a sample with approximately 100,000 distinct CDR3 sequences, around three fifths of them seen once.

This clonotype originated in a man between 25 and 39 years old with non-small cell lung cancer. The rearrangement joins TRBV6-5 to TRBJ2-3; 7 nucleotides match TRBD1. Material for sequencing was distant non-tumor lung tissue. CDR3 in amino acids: CASSIDRGTDTQYF. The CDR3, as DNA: TGTGCCAGCAGTATAGACAGGGGCACAGATACGCAGTATTTT.